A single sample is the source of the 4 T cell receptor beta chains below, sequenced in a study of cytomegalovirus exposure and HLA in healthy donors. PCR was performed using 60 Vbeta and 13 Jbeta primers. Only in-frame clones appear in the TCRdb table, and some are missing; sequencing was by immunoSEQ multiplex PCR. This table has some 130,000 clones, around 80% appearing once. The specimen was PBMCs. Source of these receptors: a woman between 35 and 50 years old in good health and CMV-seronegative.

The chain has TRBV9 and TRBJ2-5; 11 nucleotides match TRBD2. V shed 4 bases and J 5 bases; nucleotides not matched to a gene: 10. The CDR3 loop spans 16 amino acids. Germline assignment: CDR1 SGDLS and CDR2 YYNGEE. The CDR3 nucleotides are TGTGCCAGCAGCTCGAGCTTAGCGGGAGGGATGGAGACCCAGTACTTC. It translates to CASSSSLAGGMETQYF.

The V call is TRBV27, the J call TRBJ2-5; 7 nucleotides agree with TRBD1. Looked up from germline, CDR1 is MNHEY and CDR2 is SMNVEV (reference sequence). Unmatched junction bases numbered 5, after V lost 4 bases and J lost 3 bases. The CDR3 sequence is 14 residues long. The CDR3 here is CASSSWDREETQYF. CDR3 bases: TGTGCCAGCAGTTCTTGGGACAGAGAAGAGACCCAGTACTTC.

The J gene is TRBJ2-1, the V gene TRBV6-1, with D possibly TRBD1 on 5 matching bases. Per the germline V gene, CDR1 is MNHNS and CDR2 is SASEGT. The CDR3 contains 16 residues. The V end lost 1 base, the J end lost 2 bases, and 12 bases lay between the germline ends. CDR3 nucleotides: TGTGCCAGCAGTGAAGAGGTGACAGTCCCCTACAATGAGCAGTTCTTC. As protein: CASSEEVTVPYNEQFF.

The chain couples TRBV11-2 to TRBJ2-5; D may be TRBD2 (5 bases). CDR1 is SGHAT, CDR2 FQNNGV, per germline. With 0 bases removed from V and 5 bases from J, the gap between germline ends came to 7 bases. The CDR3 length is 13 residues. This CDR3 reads CASSLDRGETQYF. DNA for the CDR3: TGTGCCAGCAGCTTAGATCGAGGGGAGACCCAGTACTTC.